A selection of T cell receptor beta chains follows, all from one sample in a study of T cells in localized non-small cell lung cancer. Repertoires were generated with immunoSEQ multiplex PCR, while TCRdb's copy carries only in-frame clones and drops some. The sample consists of under 15,000 clones, approximately 82% of them appearing once. The sequencing here drew on peripheral blood, taken before any cancer treatment. The receptors here all came from a male donor at least 60 years old with stage I lung adenocarcinoma. CDR3s leave out the opening cysteine and the closing phenylalanine or tryptophan.

V gene | CDR3 protein
TRBV19 | ASSIGEGETQY
TRBV7-2 | ASSSTGTLSYNEQF
TRBV2 | ASSARNEQY
TRBV15 | ATSKQSGGAETQY
TRBV18 | ASSPFKGAENEQF
TRBV5-1 | ASSLAPGQNYEQY
TRBV6-6 | ASRGLATNTGELF
TRBV9 | ASSVVRGSYEQY
TRBV29-1 | SVEVGYGGEAF
TRBV29-1 | SVAPLRTEAF
TRBV9 | ASSFGLTPSTDTQY
TRBV5-5 | ASSLADFTDTQY